Described below is a single T cell receptor beta chain sequence and its context. These data are taken from a study of control samples from healthy donors and cancer patients. J was trimmed by 4 bases and V by 5 bases; bases with no gene match: 6. CDR3 length: 15 residues. Germline loops: CDR1 LGHNT, CDR2 FRNRAP. Clones were read by immunoSEQ multiplex PCR, and TCRdb kept only the in-frame ones, dropping some. This table holds about 110,000 clones, roughly 90% found once. The sequenced sample was PBMCs. The chain recombines TRBV12-5 with TRBJ1-3; 9 nucleotides agree with TRBD1. This receptor was obtained from a woman in her sixties or seventies with lung cancer. CDR3 protein: CASGTGDRAGNTIYF. As DNA, the CDR3 is TGTGCTAGTGGTACCGGGGACAGGGCGGGAAACACCATATATTTT.